Listed here are 5 T cell receptor beta chains from one sample, sequenced in a study of T cell changes during pregnancy in multiple sclerosis. The data were produced by immunoSEQ multiplex PCR, yet TCRdb's version contains in-frame clones alone and is incomplete. There are around 80,000 clones in the sample; about 93% occur only once, and about 1% lies in the top ten. The sample in question was peripheral blood, obtained in the second trimester of pregnancy. These receptors were obtained from a female donor in good health, enrolled as a control in a pregnancy study.

V is TRBV18 and J is TRBJ2-7; no clear D gene. V lost 2 bases and J 3 bases, leaving 5 bases between the germline ends. The CDR3 contains 12 residues. Germline V gives CDR1 KGHSH, CDR2 LQKENI. The CDR3 loop is CASSPSSYEQYF. The CDR3 DNA sequence: TGTGCCAGCTCACCATCCAGCTACGAGCAGTACTTC.

This sequence joins TRBV9 and TRBJ2-7; TRBD1 agrees at 7 bases. The V and J ends lost 3 bases and 2 bases, in that order; junction bases with no gene match: 8. Germline-derived CDR1 and CDR2 are SGDLS and YYNGEE. The CDR3 consists of 15 residues. The CDR3 reads CASSESGTATYEQYF. The DNA of the CDR3 is TGTGCCAGCAGCGAATCCGGGACAGCGACCTACGAGCAGTACTTC.

Here the CDR3 reads CASSLGTLGELFF. DNA for the CDR3: TGTGCCAGCAGCTTAGGGACTCTCGGGGAGCTGTTTTTT. The chain combines TRBV7-8 with TRBJ2-2; D is perhaps TRBD2 (5 bases). The CDR3 covers 13 residues. Germline CDR1 is SGHVS and CDR2 is FQNEAQ. V lost 1 base, J lost 7 bases, and 7 bases lay in between.

The chain carries TRBV28 and TRBJ2-7; 11 bases map to TRBD1. With V trimmed by 5 bases and J by 4 bases, 4 bases remained unmatched. This CDR3 is built from 14 residues. Germline loops: CDR1 MDHEN, CDR2 SYDVKM. CDR3 in amino acids: CASSLGQGAYEQYF. The CDR3 DNA follows: TGTGCCAGCAGTCTCGGACAGGGGGCTTACGAGCAGTACTTC.

The genes are TRBV5-1 and TRBJ2-3, with 8 bases identical to TRBD1. CDR3 length: 15 residues. V lost 3 bases to trimming and J lost 2 bases; unmatched junction nucleotides: 5. The germline V gene has CDR1 SGHRS and CDR2 YFSETQ. The CDR3 loop is CASSSGQGHTDTQYF. CDR3 bases: TGCGCCAGCAGCTCCGGACAGGGACACACAGATACGCAGTATTTT. The whole variable domain, remainder taken from reference TRBV5-1 and TRBJ2-3, is KAGVTQTPRYLIKTRGQQVTLSCSPISGHRSVSWYQQTPGQGLQFLFEYFSETQRNKGNFPGRFSGRQFSNSRSEMNVSTLELGDSALYLCASSSGQGHTDTQYFGPGTRLTVL.